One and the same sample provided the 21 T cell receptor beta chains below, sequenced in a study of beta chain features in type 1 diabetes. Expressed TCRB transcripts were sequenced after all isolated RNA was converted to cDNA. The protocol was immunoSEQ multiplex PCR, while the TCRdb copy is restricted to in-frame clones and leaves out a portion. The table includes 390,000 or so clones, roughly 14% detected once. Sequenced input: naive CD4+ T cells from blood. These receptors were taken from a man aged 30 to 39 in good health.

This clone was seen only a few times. The CDR3 reads CASSDRGASTDTQYF. CDR3 DNA: TGCGCCAGCAGTGATCGGGGGGCCTCAACAGATACGCAGTATTTT. The rearrangement links TRBV10-2 to TRBJ2-3; maybe TRBD2 (7 bases). Per germline, CDR1 WSHSY and CDR2 SAAADI. The CDR3 totals 15 residues. With 3 bases removed from V and 3 bases from J, the gap between germline ends came to 13 bases.

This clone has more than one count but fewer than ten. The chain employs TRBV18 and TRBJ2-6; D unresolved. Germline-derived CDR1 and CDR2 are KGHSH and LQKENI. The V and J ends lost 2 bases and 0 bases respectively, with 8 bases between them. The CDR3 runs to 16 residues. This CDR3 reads CASSPSPLSGANVLTF. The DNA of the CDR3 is TGTGCCAGCTCACCAAGCCCGCTCTCTGGGGCCAACGTCCTGACTTTC.

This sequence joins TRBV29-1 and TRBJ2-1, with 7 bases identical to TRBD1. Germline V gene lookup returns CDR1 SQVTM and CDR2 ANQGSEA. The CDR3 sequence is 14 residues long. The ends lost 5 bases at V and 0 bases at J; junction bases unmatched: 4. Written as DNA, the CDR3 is TGCAGCGTTCGTCGGGACAGCTCCTACAATGAGCAGTTCTTC. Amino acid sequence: CSVRRDSSYNEQFF.

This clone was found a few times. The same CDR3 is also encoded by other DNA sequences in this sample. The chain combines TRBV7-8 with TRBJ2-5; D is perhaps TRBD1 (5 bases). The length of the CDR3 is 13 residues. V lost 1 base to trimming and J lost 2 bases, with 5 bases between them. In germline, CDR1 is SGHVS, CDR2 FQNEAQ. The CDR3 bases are TGTGCCAGCAGCTTAGACAGGCAAGAGACCCAGTACTTC. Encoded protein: CASSLDRQETQYF.

The CDR3: CAISVGLAGVDEQFF. The CDR3 DNA follows: TGTGCCATCAGTGTGGGACTAGCGGGAGTAGATGAGCAGTTCTTC. This chain joins TRBV10-3 and TRBJ2-1; 14 bases map to TRBD2. The CDR3 length is 15 residues. Germline loops: CDR1 ENHRY, CDR2 SYGVKD. After removal of 4 bases from V and 8 bases from J, the junction contained 4 bases not matched to a gene.

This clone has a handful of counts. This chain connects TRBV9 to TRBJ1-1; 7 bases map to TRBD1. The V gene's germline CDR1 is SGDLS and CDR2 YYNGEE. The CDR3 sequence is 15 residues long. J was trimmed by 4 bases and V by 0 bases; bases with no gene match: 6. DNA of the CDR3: TGTGCCAGCAGCGTAGAGGGGGCGCCCGGCACTGAAGCTTTCTTT. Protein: CASSVEGAPGTEAFF.

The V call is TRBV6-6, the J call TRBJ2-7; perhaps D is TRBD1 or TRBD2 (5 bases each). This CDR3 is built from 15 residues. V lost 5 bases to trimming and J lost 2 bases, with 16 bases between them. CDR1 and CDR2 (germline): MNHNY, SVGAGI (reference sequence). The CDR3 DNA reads TGTGCCAGCAGTCACCGGGACCGTCTCACCTACGAGCAGTACTTC. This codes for CASSHRDRLTYEQYF.

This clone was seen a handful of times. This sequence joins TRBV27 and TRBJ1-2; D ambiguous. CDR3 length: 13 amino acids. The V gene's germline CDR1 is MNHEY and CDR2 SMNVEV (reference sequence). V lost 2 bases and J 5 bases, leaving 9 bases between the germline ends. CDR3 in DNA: TGTGCCAGCAGTTTAAACCCCTTTTATGGCTACACCTTC. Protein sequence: CASSLNPFYGYTF.

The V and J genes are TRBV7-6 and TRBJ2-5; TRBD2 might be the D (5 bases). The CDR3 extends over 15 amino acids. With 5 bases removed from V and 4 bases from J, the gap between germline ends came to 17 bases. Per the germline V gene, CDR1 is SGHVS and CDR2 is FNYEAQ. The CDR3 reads CASSLGSIRGETQYF. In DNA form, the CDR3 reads TGTGCCAGCAGCCTAGGGAGCATCCGCGGAGAGACCCAGTACTTC.

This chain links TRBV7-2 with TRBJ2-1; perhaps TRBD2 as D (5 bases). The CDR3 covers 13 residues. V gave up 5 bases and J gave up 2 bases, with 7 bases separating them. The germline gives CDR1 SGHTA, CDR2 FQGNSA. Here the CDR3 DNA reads TGTGCCAGCAGCCGCGGGCCCTACAATGAGCAGTTCTTC. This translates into CASSRGPYNEQFF.

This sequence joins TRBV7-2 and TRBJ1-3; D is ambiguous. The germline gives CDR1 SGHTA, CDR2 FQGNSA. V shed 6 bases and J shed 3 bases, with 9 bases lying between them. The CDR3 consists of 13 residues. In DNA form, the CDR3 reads TGTGCCAGCAGTTCCCTGGATGGAAACACCATATATTTT. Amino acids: CASSSLDGNTIYF.

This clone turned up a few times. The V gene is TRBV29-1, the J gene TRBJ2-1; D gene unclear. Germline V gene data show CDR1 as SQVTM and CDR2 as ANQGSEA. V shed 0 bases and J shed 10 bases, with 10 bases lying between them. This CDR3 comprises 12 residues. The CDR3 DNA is TGCAGCGTTGAAGATCTTGCAGGAGAGCAGTTCTTC. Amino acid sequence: CSVEDLAGEQFF.

The CDR3 loop reads CASRKSRESYEQYV. DNA of the CDR3: TGTGCCAGCCGGAAATCCCGGGAGTCCTACGAGCAGTACGTC. The rearrangement links TRBV7-9 to TRBJ2-7; tentatively, D is TRBD2 (6 bases). Between the trimmed V and J ends, which lost 8 bases and 1 base, there was a span of 15 bases. From germline, CDR1 is SEHNR and CDR2 FQNEAQ (reference sequence). The CDR3 runs 14 residues.

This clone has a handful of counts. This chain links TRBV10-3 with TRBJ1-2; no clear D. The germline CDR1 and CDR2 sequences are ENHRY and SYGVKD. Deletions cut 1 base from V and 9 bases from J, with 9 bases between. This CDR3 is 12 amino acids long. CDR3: CAISEYRLSYTF. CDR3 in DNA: TGTGCCATCAGTGAGTACAGATTAAGCTACACCTTC.

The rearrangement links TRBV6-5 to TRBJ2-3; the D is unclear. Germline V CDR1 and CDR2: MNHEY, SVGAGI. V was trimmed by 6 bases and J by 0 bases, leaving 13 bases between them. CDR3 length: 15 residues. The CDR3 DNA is TGTGCCAGCAGACGGCCCGGTCCGAGCACAGATACGCAGTATTTT. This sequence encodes CASRRPGPSTDTQYF.

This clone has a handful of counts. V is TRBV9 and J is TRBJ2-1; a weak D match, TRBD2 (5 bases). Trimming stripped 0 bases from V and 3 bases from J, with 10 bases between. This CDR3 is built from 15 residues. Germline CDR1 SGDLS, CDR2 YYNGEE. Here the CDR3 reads CASSVEGAGYNEQFF. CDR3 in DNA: TGTGCCAGCAGCGTAGAGGGCGCGGGCTACAATGAGCAGTTCTTC.

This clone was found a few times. CDR3 in DNA: TGTGCCAGCAGGGCCCTAACAGAGGCAGGCTACAATGAGCAGTTCTTC. Translating it yields CASRALTEAGYNEQFF. V and J are TRBV4-2 and TRBJ2-1; D is uncertain. CDR1 and CDR2 from the germline V gene are LGHNA and YNFKEQ. V was clipped by 6 bases and J by 3 bases, with 18 bases between them. This CDR3 is 16 amino acids long.

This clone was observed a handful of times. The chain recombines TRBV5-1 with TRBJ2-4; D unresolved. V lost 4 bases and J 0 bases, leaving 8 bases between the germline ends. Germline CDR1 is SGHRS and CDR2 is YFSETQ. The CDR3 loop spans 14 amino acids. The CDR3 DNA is TGCGCCAGCAGCCCCGAGCTAGCCAAAAACATTCAGTACTTC. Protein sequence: CASSPELAKNIQYF.

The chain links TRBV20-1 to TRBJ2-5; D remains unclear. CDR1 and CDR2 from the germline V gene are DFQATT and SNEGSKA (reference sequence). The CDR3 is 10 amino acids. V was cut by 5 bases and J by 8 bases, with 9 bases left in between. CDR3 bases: TGCAGTGCTGAAAAGCTTACCCAGTACTTC. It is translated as CSAEKLTQYF.

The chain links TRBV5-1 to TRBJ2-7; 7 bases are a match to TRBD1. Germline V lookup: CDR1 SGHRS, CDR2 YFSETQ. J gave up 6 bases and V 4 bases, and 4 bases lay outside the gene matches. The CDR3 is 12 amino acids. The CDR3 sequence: CASSEGQFEQYF. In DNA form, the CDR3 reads TGCGCCAGCAGCGAGGGACAGTTCGAGCAGTACTTC.

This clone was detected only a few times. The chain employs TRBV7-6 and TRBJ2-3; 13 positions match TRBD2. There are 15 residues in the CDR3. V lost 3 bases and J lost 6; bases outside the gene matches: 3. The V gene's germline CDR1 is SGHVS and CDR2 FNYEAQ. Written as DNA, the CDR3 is TGTGCCAGCAGCTTCAGACTAGCGGGAGGTGATACGCAGTATTTT. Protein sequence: CASSFRLAGGDTQYF.